This T cell receptor (beta chain) emerged from a study of T cell changes during pregnancy in multiple sclerosis. The repertoire was sequenced with immunoSEQ multiplex PCR; TCRdb's copy has only in-frame clones and lacks some. The table has 45,000 to 55,000 clones, just over 85% seen once. Trimming took 4 bases from V and 2 from J; bases not matched to a gene: 0. CDR3 size: 12 residues. The germline CDR1 and CDR2 sequences are GTSNPN and SVGIG (reference sequence). The sequence came from a female donor with multiple sclerosis, enrolled in a pregnancy study. This chain connects TRBV30 to TRBJ2-7; 9 bases map to TRBD2. Sequenced material: CD4+ T cells from peripheral blood mononuclear cells, taken in the second trimester of pregnancy. CDR3 sequence reads: CAWTSGAYEQYF. The CDR3 DNA is TGTGCCTGGACTAGCGGGGCCTACGAGCAGTACTTC.